The 18 T cell receptor beta chains given below trace back to one sample, sequenced in a study of blood T cell repertoires in COVID-19 (TCRdb year 2020). The library was generated by the immunoSEQ multiplex PCR assay. TCRdb provides this immuneACCESS table in a form limited to in-frame rearrangements. Some clones are lacking; in checked studies, under half of them reflect an unresolved V gene, and why the rest are absent is not known. For this sample the table gives 65,000 to 85,000 clones, of which roughly 87% were detected only once. Of the sample, about 8.1% falls within the top ten clones. Material: peripheral blood. These receptors all come from a man aged 50-59 years with active COVID-19.

This rearrangement joins TRBV5-1 to TRBJ1-4, with D possibly TRBD1 on 6 matching bases. In germline, CDR1 is SGHRS, CDR2 YFSETQ. CDR3 length equals 13 residues. Trimming left V 2 bases short and J 5 bases short, with 7 bases between. CDR3 nucleotide sequence: TGCGCCAGCAGCTTCGGACAGAATGAAAAACTGTTTTTT. Its translation: CASSFGQNEKLFF.

V is TRBV11-3 and J is TRBJ2-2; no clear D gene. Germline lookup yields CDR1 SGHNT and CDR2 YENEEA. The CDR3 consists of 12 residues. The ends were cut back, 5 bases at V and 6 bases at J, with 7 bases in the middle. CDR3 DNA: TGTGCCAGCAGCCTTCAGGCCGGGGAGCTGTTTTTT. It is translated as CASSLQAGELFF.

This sequence joins TRBV9 and TRBJ2-1, with D possibly being TRBD1 (6 bases). This CDR3 is 15 amino acids long. V lost 5 bases and J lost 7, with 19 bases in between. Germline V gene sequence: CDR1 SGDLS, CDR2 YYNGEE. The CDR3, as DNA: TGTGCCAGCAGTGACCGGGACACCCTTTGGAATGAGCAGTTCTTC. Protein: CASSDRDTLWNEQFF.

The rearrangement joins TRBV18 to TRBJ1-1; 8 nucleotides match TRBD1. This CDR3 spans 14 amino acids. Trimming removed 3 bases from V and 4 bases from J; junction bases left unmatched: 4. Germline CDR1 KGHSH, CDR2 LQKENI. Here the CDR3 DNA reads TGTGCCAGCTCACCCCAGGGGGCCGGCACTGAAGCTTTCTTT. As protein: CASSPQGAGTEAFF.

This chain links TRBV4-3 with TRBJ1-6; D unclear. The ends were cut back, 0 bases at V and 8 bases at J, with 5 bases in the middle. This CDR3 comprises 13 residues. CDR1 LGHNA and CDR2 YSLEER come from the germline V gene. This chain's CDR3 is CASSQDRYSPLHF. CDR3 sequence (DNA): TGCGCCAGCAGCCAAGATCGGTATTCACCCCTCCACTTT.

The chain links TRBV6-5 to TRBJ2-3; 8 bases align to TRBD1. Germline lookup yields CDR1 MNHEY and CDR2 SVGAGI. CDR3 length: 15 residues. V gave up 8 bases and J gave up 1 base; unmatched junction bases: 8. CDR3: CASEGQGQRTDTQYF. CDR3 DNA sequence: TGTGCCAGCGAAGGACAGGGTCAACGCACAGATACGCAGTATTTT.

This clone appeared a single time. The chain couples TRBV7-3 to TRBJ2-7, with 11 positions matching TRBD2. Germline V gene sequence: CDR1 SGHTA, CDR2 FQGTGA. This CDR3 is 14 amino acids long. The V gene end was trimmed by 5 bases and the J gene end by 5 bases; junction bases not matched to a gene: 5. The CDR3 DNA reads as TGTGCCAGCAGCCTTAGCGGGGGGGCGGACGAGCAGTACTTC. Amino acid sequence: CASSLSGGADEQYF. The full variable domain, with the rest looked up from reference TRBV7-3 and TRBJ2-7, is GAGVSQTPSNKVTEKGKYVELRCDPISGHTALYWYRQSLGQGPEFLIYFQGTGAADDSGLPNDRFFAVRPEGSVSTLKIQRTERGDSAVYLCASSLSGGADEQYFGPGTRLTVT.

V gene TRBV29-1 combines with J gene TRBJ2-2; maybe TRBD2 (5 bases). This CDR3 comprises 14 residues. In germline, CDR1 is SQVTM, CDR2 ANQGSEA. The V and J ends lost 3 bases and 6 bases respectively, with 14 bases between them. In DNA, the CDR3 is TGCAGCGTTGACCTGTCGGGGATGGCCGGGGAGCTGTTTTTT. Amino acids: CSVDLSGMAGELFF.

This chain links TRBV19 with TRBJ1-2; D is undetermined. CDR3 length: 8 amino acids. Trimming pared 11 bases from V and 8 bases from J, leaving 6 bases between. CDR1 is LNHDA and CDR2 is SQIVND in the germline V gene (reference sequence). The CDR3 is CARAGYTF. The DNA of the CDR3 is TGTGCCCGAGCCGGCTACACCTTC.

The CDR3, as DNA: TGCGCCAGCAGCGACCGGGACAAGAACACTGAAGCTTTCTTT. Its translation: CASSDRDKNTEAFF. The J gene is TRBJ1-1, the V gene TRBV5-1; D may be TRBD1 (6 bases). The CDR3 spans 14 residues. Deletions cut 4 bases from V and 1 base from J, with 11 bases between. The germline CDR1 and CDR2 sequences are SGHRS and YFSETQ.

The V gene is TRBV6-5, the J gene TRBJ2-7; 10 bases agree with TRBD2. Germline V gene data show CDR1 as MNHEY and CDR2 as SVGAGI. CDR3 length: 16 amino acids. With V trimmed by 0 bases and J by 2 bases, 4 bases remained unmatched. The CDR3 bases are TGTGCCAGCAGTTACTCGACGCTAGCGGGGGCCTACGAGCAGTACTTC. This codes for CASSYSTLAGAYEQYF.

CDR3 in DNA: TGTGCTAGTGGTAGCAGCGGGGGGAATGAGCAGTTCTTC. Encoded protein: CASGSSGGNEQFF. The rearrangement uses TRBV12-5 and TRBJ2-1; 9 bases line up with TRBD2. The CDR3 covers 13 residues. The germline CDR1 and CDR2 sequences are LGHNT and FRNRAP. The ends lost 5 bases at V and 7 bases at J; junction bases unmatched: 3.

V and J are TRBV27 and TRBJ2-1; D uncertain. Germline CDR1 is MNHEY and CDR2 is SMNVEV (reference sequence). V was trimmed by 7 bases and J by 2 bases, leaving 21 bases between them. CDR3 length: 17 residues. DNA of the CDR3: TGTGCCAGCACCACATTACGAAGCGAAGGCGCCTACAATGAGCAGTTCTTC. This codes for CASTTLRSEGAYNEQFF.

The rearrangement uses TRBV5-1 and TRBJ2-3, with 7 bases fitting TRBD2. This CDR3 region has 16 residues. The junction had 7 bases not matched to a gene; V was cut back by 1 base and J by 2 bases. From germline, CDR1 is SGHRS and CDR2 YFSETQ. The CDR3 DNA sequence: TGCGCCAGCAGCTTGTTAGGCGGGGACTACACAGATACGCAGTATTTT. This codes for CASSLLGGDYTDTQYF.

This clone was seen a single time. CDR3 sequence reads: CASSIGQGAAYEQFF. Here the CDR3 DNA reads TGTGCCAGTAGTATAGGGCAGGGGGCAGCGTATGAGCAGTTCTTC. V gene TRBV19 combines with J gene TRBJ2-1; TRBD1 aligns across 8 bases. Germline loops: CDR1 LNHDA, CDR2 SQIVND (reference sequence). The CDR3 spans 15 residues. Trimming cost V 1 base and J 8 bases; bases outside gene matches: 7.

Concerning this clone itself: An end of the junction differs from the germline gene, which may be a read error. V and J are TRBV15 and TRBJ2-5; TRBD1 matches at 7 bases. The germline CDR1 and CDR2 sequences are LNHNV and YYDKDF (reference sequence). CDR3 length: 17 residues. The CDR3 DNA is TGTGCCACCAGCCGAGAGACGGCGTTGACAGGGAAAGAGACCCAGTACTTC. Amino acids: CATSRETALTGKETQYF.

CDR3 protein: CAIGGAGADYGYTF. CDR3 coding DNA: TGTGCCATCGGGGGGGCAGGGGCCGACTATGGCTACACCTTC. The chain has TRBV10-3 and TRBJ1-2, with D perhaps matching TRBD1 (6 bases). Germline CDR1 is ENHRY and CDR2 is SYGVKD. V lost 8 bases, J lost 3 bases, and 16 bases lay in between. The CDR3 is 14 residues long.

This chain joins TRBV13 and TRBJ1-1; D call uncertain. The germline V gene has CDR1 PRHDT and CDR2 FYEKMQ (reference sequence). The V gene lost 0 bases and the J gene lost 0 bases, with 14 bases spanning the gap. CDR3 length: 17 amino acids. The CDR3 nucleotides are TGTGCCAGCAGCTTAGGGCAGTCCCAGATCATGAACACTGAAGCTTTCTTT. This gives the protein CASSLGQSQIMNTEAFF.